The rows below give T cell receptor beta chains drawn from one sample of a study of T cells after yellow fever vaccination. TCRdb reanalysed the 5' RACE reads using MiXCR and keeps one entry per CDR3 protein. The table has over 300,000 distinct CDR3 sequences, around 6.8% seen once. The sequencing here drew on PBMCs, taken approximately 47 days after the first yellow fever vaccination. The origin of the receptors is a man between 18 and 29 years old who received the YFV17D yellow fever vaccine. Each CDR3 is given with its conserved first and last residue. D genes are given only for firm matches. Clone size, where shown, is once, few, many, or a class for clones that have expanded.

D gene | J gene | V gene | clone size | CDR3 DNA | CDR3 protein
NA | TRBJ1-1 | TRBV20-1 | many | TGCAGTGCTATCAGACAGGACACGAACACTGAAGCTTTCTTT | CSAIRQDTNTEAFF
TRBD1 | TRBJ2-7 | TRBV7-6 | many | TGTGCCAGCAGCCAATGGACAGGGATGGAGCAGTACTTC | CASSQWTGMEQYF
NA | TRBJ1-1 | TRBV20-1 | many | TGCAGTGCTAGTAGACAGTCTGAAGCTTTCTTT | CSASRQSEAFF
NA | TRBJ1-6 | TRBV6-1 | NA | TGTGCCAGCAGTCAGGGACGGAGAAGCTCCTATAATTCACCCCTCCACTTT | CASSQGRRSSYNSPLHF
NA | TRBJ2-2 | TRBV27 | NA | TGTGCCAGCAAGTCTCATTATTTTGTCGGGGAGCTGTTTTTT | CASKSHYFVGELFF
TRBD2 | TRBJ2-7 | TRBV5-1 | many | TGCGCCAGCAGCCCCCTCCGGAGCGGGGTGAGCGAGCAGTACTTC | CASSPLRSGVSEQYF
TRBD2 | TRBJ2-1 | TRBV18 | NA | TGTGCCAGCTCACCGGGACTAGCGACCTACAATGAGCAGTTCTTC | CASSPGLATYNEQFF
NA | TRBJ2-5 | TRBV5-1 | NA | TGCGCCAGCAGCATCGAACCCCAAGAGACCCAGTACTTC | CASSIEPQETQYF
TRBD1 | TRBJ1-2 | TRBV12-3/TRBV12-4 | NA | TGTGCCAGCAGGGCCCCAGGGGGAGGCTACACCTTC | CASRAPGGGYTF
NA | TRBJ2-7 | TRBV9 | few | TGTGCCAGCAGCGTATTAGGGGGGTCCGAGCAGTACTTC | CASSVLGGSEQYF
TRBD1 | TRBJ2-5 | TRBV5-6 | few | TGTGCCAGCAGCGAAGGGACAGGGGGTCCCGGAGAGACCCAGTACTTC | CASSEGTGGPGETQYF
NA | TRBJ2-5 | TRBV5-1 | few | TGCGCCAGCAGAGCCGGGGGAGAGACCCAGTACTTC | CASRAGGETQYF
NA | TRBJ2-3 | TRBV5-1 | NA | TGCGCCAGCAGCTTGGCAGCTGCAGGCCCGATAGATACGCAGTATTTT | CASSLAAAGPIDTQYF
NA | TRBJ2-1 | TRBV15 | NA | TGTGCCACCAGCAGAGAAACGGGACACGGACCTCTGGAGCAGTTCTTC | CATSRETGHGPLEQFF
NA | TRBJ2-2 | TRBV12-3/TRBV12-4 | many | TGTGCCAGCAGTTGGACGGGGAACACCGGGGAGCTGTTTTTT | CASSWTGNTGELFF
NA | TRBJ1-2 | TRBV7-2 | few | TGTGCCAGCAGCTTAGCGGGCGGGCCTTGGGGTGGCTACACCTTC | CASSLAGGPWGGYTF
NA | TRBJ1-1 | TRBV5-5 | NA | TGTGCCAGCAGCTACGGACCAGGGGCCACTGAAGCTTTCTTT | CASSYGPGATEAFF
NA | TRBJ2-4 | TRBV5-4 | few | TGTGCCAGCAGGAACCAAACGTGGGGAGCCAAAAACATTCAGTACTTC | CASRNQTWGAKNIQYF
NA | TRBJ2-1 | TRBV2 | many | TGTGCCAGCAGTGCGGTGTGGGATAATGAGCAGTTCTTC | CASSAVWDNEQFF
TRBD2 | TRBJ2-1 | TRBV9 | many | TGTGCCAGCAGCGCGGGAGGGGACTTCAATGAGCAGTTCTTC | CASSAGGDFNEQFF
NA | TRBJ1-2 | TRBV4-2 | few | TGTGCCAGCAGCCAAGACCAGAGGGGAACCTATGGCTACACCTTC | CASSQDQRGTYGYTF
NA | TRBJ2-7 | TRBV28 | many | TGTGCCAGCAGTCCGTCGGACGCGGAAGGGTCCGAGCAGTACTTC | CASSPSDAEGSEQYF
NA | TRBJ1-2 | TRBV11-2 | few | TGTGCCAGCCCCGGGGGGTTAGGCTACACCTTC | CASPGGLGYTF
NA | TRBJ2-5 | TRBV7-9 | NA | TGTGCCAGCAGCTTAGGAGGATGGAGGGGAAAAGAGACCCAGTACTTC | CASSLGGWRGKETQYF
TRBD2 | TRBJ2-1 | TRBV7-2 | many | TGTGCCAGCAGCACTAGCGGGGGGGACAATGAGCAGTTCTTC | CASSTSGGDNEQFF
NA | TRBJ2-7 | TRBV20-1 | many | TGCAGTGCTAGTTCGGGGGCCGCCACCTACGAGCAGTACTTC | CSASSGAATYEQYF
TRBD1 | TRBJ1-2 | TRBV29-1 | few | TGCAGCGCCGGGACAGGGGGCTACACCTTC | CSAGTGGYTF
TRBD2 | TRBJ2-2 | TRBV12-3/TRBV12-4 | few | TGTGCCAGCAGGACTAGCGGGGACACCGGGGAGCTGTTTTTT | CASRTSGDTGELFF
NA | TRBJ1-3 | TRBV7-6 | many | TGTGCCAGCAGCTTAGAGGGAAGAATCCGGGCTGGAAACACCATATATTTT | CASSLEGRIRAGNTIYF
NA | TRBJ1-5 | TRBV3-1 | NA | TGTGCCAGCAGCCAAGACCATCAGCCCCAGCATTTT | CASSQDHQPQHF
NA | TRBJ2-7 | TRBV19 | few | TGTGCCAGTAGTCGCGGCAGAGCTACCTACGAGCAGTACTTC | CASSRGRATYEQYF
TRBD2 | TRBJ2-2 | TRBV5-1 | few | TGCGCCAGCAGCTCGGGACTAGAAGGGAACACCGGGGAGCTGTTTTTT | CASSSGLEGNTGELFF
NA | TRBJ1-1 | TRBV10-3 | few | TGTGCCATCAGTGAGTCGACGGGGAACACTGAAGCTTTCTTT | CAISESTGNTEAFF
NA | TRBJ2-1 | TRBV7-9 | few | TGTGCCAGCAGCTTAGCCCCGGATTCCAATGAGCAGTTCTTC | CASSLAPDSNEQFF
TRBD1 | TRBJ1-1 | TRBV5-4 | NA | TGTGCCAGCAGCCGGGGACAGGGTAGAGAATCCACTGAAGCTTTCTTT | CASSRGQGRESTEAFF
NA | TRBJ2-3 | TRBV4-3 | many | TGCGCCAGCAGCCAAGCCCCGGAGACCCCCGATACGCAGTATTTT | CASSQAPETPDTQYF
NA | TRBJ2-2 | TRBV7-6 | NA | TGTGCCAGCAGCACGGACGCCGGGGAGCTGTTTTTT | CASSTDAGELFF
NA | TRBJ2-1 | TRBV28 | few | TGTGCCAGCAGTTACCTCGGGGACCGAAGGGCGCAGTTCTTC | CASSYLGDRRAQFF
NA | TRBJ2-5 | TRBV5-5 | few | TGTGCCAGCAGCCCCCGTGGTCAAGAGACCCAGTACTTC | CASSPRGQETQYF
NA | TRBJ2-3 | TRBV5-1 | NA | TGCGCCAGCAGCACCGGGCTGACCGGCTCAGATACGCAGTATTTT | CASSTGLTGSDTQYF